This T cell receptor beta chain stems from a study of shared clonotypes between healthy human individuals. Study context: Per donor, three plates held CD4 naive cells, three held CD4 memory, two held CD8 naive and one held CD8 memory.

Germline V gene sequence: CDR1 MNHEY, CDR2 SVGAGI. The ends were cut back, 0 bases at V and 1 base at J, with 7 bases in the middle. The CDR3 totals 15 residues. Naive CD8 cells lacked CD45RO and underwent positive selection for CCR7, leaving out terminally differentiated effector memory CD45RA+ cells. The donor population consisted of healthy HIV-negative adults with no recent acute infections or vaccinations. Each subset's genomic DNA was shared equally among a number of immunoSEQ plates. An approximately 210 ng quantity of DNA, tens of thousands of T cell genomes, went into the sorted-subset replicate PCRs. Profiled with immunoSEQ multiplex PCR; TCRdb holds only in-frame clones, not every one. The sample shows around 1.9 million clones, around 93% of them seen only once.

The chain uses TRBV6-5 and TRBJ1-5, with a weak D call TRBD1 (6 bases). The sequence derives from a young man in good health. Some clones in this sample may be carry-over from other donors' samples. The sequencing sample was made of naive CD8+ T cells from PBMCs. The CDR3 here is CASSYSGTSNQPQHF. The CDR3 region has the DNA TGTGCCAGCAGTTACTCCGGGACAAGCAATCAGCCCCAGCATTTT.